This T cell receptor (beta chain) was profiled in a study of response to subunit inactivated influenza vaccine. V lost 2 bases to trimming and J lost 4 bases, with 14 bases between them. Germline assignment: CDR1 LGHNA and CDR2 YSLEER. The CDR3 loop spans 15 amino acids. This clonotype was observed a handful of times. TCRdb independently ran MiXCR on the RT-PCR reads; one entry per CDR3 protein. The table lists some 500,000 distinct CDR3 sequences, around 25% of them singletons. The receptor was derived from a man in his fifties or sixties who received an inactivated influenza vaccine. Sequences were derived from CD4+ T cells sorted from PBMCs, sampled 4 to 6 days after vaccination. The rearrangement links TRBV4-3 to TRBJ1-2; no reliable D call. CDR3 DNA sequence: TGCGCCAGCAGCCAACGGCGAGAAAAGGGCTATGGCTACACCTTC. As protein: CASSQRREKGYGYTF.